Described below is a single T cell receptor beta chain sequence and its context. The antigen remains undetermined. This sample was taken from a study of shared clonotypes between healthy human individuals. The germline gives CDR1 LNHDA, CDR2 SQIVND (reference sequence). This CDR3 contains 15 residues. Losses at the gene ends were 6 bases for V and 0 bases for J; bases not matched to a gene: 5. Study-wide findings and caveats: The generation probabilities recorded for non-shared clonotypes fell below those of clonotypes shared by all four donors. Only blood was sampled; tissue repertoires likely differ.

Sequencing was performed with immunoSEQ multiplex PCR; in TCRdb, only in-frame clones are kept and a portion is missing. The data contain more than 2,000,000 clones, 90% to 95% of them singletons. The donor cohort consisted entirely of Caucasian adults residing in Nashville, Tennessee. The specimen sequenced was naive CD4+ T cells sorted from blood. As for subset: CD45RA+ positively selected. The receptor was derived from a man aged 18 to 29 in good health. This chain links TRBV19 with TRBJ2-4; TRBD1 matches at 7 bases. CDR3 sequence reads: CASRQGSLAKNIQYF. The CDR3 coding sequence is TGTGCCAGTAGACAGGGGTCGCTAGCCAAAAACATTCAGTACTTC.